This paragraph covers one T cell receptor (beta chain) sequence. These data belong to a study of shared T cell receptors in the human thymus. CDR3 length equals 17 residues. Trimming cost V 5 bases and J 0 bases, with 20 bases left between them. Germline-derived CDR1 and CDR2 are LNHDA and SQIVND (reference sequence). TCRdb's copy holds only in-frame clones and misses some; the assay was immunoSEQ multiplex PCR. Of approximately 660,000 clones listed, 88% were seen once; the top ten hold 0.01%. The same specimen was also included in a second study, on human thymus T cells. As reported in that work: Donation was from healthy Finnish infants who were having corrective surgery that addressed congenital heart defects. The thymus tissue came from resections taken during corrective heart surgery.

The receptor's source is a boy under two years old with a congenital heart defect. Sequences were obtained from thymocytes. The chain recombines TRBV19 with TRBJ2-7; perhaps TRBD1 as D (6 bases). The CDR3 DNA reads TGTGCCAGTAGTCCTACCACGGGGCAGGGGATCTCCTACGAGCAGTACTTC. Residues: CASSPTTGQGISYEQYF.